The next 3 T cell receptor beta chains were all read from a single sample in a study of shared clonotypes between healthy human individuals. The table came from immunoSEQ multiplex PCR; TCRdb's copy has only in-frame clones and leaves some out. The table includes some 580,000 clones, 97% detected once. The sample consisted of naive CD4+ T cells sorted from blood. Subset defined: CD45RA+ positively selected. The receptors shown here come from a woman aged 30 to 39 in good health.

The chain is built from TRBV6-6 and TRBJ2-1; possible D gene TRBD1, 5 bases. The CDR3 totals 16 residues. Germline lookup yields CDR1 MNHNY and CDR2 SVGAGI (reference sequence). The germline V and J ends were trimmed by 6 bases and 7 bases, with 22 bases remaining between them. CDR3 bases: TGTGCCAGCAGCCCGAGACAGTTCCAAGAGAGTAATGAGCAGTTCTTC. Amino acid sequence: CASSPRQFQESNEQFF.

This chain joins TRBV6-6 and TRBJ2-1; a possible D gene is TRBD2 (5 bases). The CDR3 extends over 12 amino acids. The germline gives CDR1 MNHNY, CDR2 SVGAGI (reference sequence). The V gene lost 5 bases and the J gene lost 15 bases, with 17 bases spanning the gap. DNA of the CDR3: TGTGCCAGCAGTCCTCGACCTGAGGGTCTGTTCTTC. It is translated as CASSPRPEGLFF.

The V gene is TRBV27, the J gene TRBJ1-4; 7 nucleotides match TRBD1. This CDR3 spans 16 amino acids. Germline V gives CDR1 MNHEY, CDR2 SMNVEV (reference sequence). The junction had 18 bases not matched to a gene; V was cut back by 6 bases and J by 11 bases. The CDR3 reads CASRRNPQGGSRKLFF. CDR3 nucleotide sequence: TGTGCCAGCAGGAGGAATCCTCAAGGGGGCAGTCGGAAACTGTTTTTT.